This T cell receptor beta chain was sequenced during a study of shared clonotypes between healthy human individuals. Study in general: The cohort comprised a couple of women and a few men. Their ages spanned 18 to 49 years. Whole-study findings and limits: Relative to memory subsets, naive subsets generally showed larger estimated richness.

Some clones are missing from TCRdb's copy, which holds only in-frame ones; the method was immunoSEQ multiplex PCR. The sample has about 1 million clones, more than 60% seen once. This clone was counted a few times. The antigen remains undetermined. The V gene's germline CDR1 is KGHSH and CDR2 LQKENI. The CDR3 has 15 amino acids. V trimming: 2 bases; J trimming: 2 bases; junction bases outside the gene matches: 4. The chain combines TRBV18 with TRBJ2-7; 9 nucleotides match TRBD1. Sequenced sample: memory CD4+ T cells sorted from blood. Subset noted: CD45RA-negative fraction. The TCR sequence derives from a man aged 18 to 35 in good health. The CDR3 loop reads CASSPFGTGTYEQYF. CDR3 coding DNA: TGTGCCAGCTCACCATTCGGGACAGGGACCTACGAGCAGTACTTC.